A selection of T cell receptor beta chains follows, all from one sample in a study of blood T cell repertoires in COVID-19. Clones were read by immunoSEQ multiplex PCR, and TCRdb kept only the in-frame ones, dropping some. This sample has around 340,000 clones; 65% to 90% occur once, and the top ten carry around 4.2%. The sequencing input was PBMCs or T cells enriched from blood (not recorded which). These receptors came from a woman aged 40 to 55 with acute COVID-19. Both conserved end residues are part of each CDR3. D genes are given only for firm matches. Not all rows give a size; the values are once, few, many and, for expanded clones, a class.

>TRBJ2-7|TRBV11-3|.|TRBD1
CASSPPGQNNEQYF
TGTGCCAGCAGCCCCCCGGGACAGAACAACGAGCAGTACTTC
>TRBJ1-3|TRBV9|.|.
CASSVEAYSGNTIYF
TGTGCCAGCAGCGTAGAAGCGTATTCAGGAAACACCATATATTTT
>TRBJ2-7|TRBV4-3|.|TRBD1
CASSQGGDRDFYEQYF
TGCGCCAGCAGCCAAGGGGGGGACAGGGATTTCTACGAGCAGTACTTC
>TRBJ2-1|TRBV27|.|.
CASSPLRGSGDYNEQFF
TGTGCCAGCAGCCCGCTAAGGGGGAGCGGGGACTACAATGAGCAGTTCTTC
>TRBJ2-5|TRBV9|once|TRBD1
CASSVDRGPRETQYF
TGTGCCAGCAGCGTAGACAGGGGGCCCAGGGAGACCCAGTACTTC
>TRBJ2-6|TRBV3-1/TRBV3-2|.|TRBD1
CASSQTTGGTGANVLTF
TGTGCCAGCAGCCAAACGACAGGGGGGACTGGGGCCAACGTCCTGACTTTC
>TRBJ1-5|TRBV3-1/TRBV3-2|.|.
CASSPGGATQPQHF
TGTGCCAGCTCCCCGGGGGGGGCGACTCAGCCCCAGCATTTT
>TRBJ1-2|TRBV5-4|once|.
CASSPDRNNYGYTF
TGTGCCAGCAGCCCTGACAGGAATAACTATGGCTACACCTTC
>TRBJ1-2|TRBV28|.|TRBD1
CASSLNQGTGDGYTF
TGTGCCAGCAGTTTAAATCAAGGGACAGGAGATGGCTACACCTTC
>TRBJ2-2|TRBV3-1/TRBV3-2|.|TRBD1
CASSPGTGRGELFF
TGTGCCAGCAGCCCAGGGACAGGGCGCGGGGAGCTGTTTTTT
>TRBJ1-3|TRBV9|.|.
CASSVDPGSGNTIYF
TGTGCCAGCAGCGTAGATCCGGGCTCTGGAAACACCATATATTTT
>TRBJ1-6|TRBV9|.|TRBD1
CASSVGNRGNSPLHF
TGTGCCAGCAGCGTAGGAAACAGGGGTAATTCACCCCTCCACTTT
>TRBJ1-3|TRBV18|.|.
CASSPPGRTSSGNTIYF
TGTGCCAGCTCACCACCGGGCCGGACAAGCTCTGGAAACACCATATATTTT
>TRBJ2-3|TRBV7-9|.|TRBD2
CASSTRRTSQGDTQYF
TGTGCCAGCAGCACCCGCCGGACTAGTCAGGGAGATACGCAGTATTTT
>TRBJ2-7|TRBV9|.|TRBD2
CASSPGTSGSYEQYF
TGTGCCAGCAGCCCGGGGACTAGCGGGAGCTACGAGCAGTACTTC
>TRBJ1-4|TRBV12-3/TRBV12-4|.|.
CASSLMATEKLFF
TGTGCCAGCAGTTTGATGGCCACAGAAAAACTGTTTTTT
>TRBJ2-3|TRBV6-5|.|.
CASSYFGTDTQYF
TGTGCCAGCAGTTACTTCGGCACAGATACGCAGTATTTT
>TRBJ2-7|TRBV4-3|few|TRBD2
CASSQDRTGGREQYF
TGCGCCAGCAGCCAAGATCGCACGGGAGGGCGCGAGCAGTACTTC
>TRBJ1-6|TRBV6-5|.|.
CASSYRGIVPLHF
TGTGCCAGCAGTTACCGGGGGATTGTACCCCTCCACTTT
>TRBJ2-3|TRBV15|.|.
CATSRELVIPTDTQYF
TGTGCCACCAGCAGAGAACTAGTTATTCCCACAGATACGCAGTATTTT
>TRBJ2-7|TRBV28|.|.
CASSLRSITFGSEQYF
TGTGCCAGCAGTTTACGGTCGATTACGTTTGGTTCGGAGCAGTACTTC
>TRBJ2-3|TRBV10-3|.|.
CAISLAGTDTQYF
TGTGCCATCAGTCTAGCAGGCACAGATACGCAGTATTTT
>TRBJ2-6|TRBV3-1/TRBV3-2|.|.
CASSQVQGRSGANVLTF
TGTGCCAGCAGCCAAGTACAGGGTCGCTCTGGGGCCAACGTCCTGACTTTC
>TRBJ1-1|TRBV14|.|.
CASSPVRGAFFFF
TGTGCCAGCAGCCCTGTCAGGGGCGCGTTTTTCTTCTTT
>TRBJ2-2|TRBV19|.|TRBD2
CASSTLAGVAGELFF
TGTGCCAGTAGTACCCTAGCGGGGGTAGCCGGGGAGCTGTTTTTT
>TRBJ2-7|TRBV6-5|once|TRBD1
CASILGTGVYEQYF
TGTGCCAGCATTCTCGGGACAGGGGTCTACGAGCAGTACTTC
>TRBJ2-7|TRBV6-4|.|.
CASSEEIMNYSYEQYF
TGTGCCAGCAGTGAAGAAATTATGAACTACTCCTACGAGCAGTACTTC
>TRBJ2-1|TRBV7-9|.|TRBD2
CASRRTSGSGLNEQFF
TGTGCCAGCAGACGGACTAGCGGTTCGGGTCTGAATGAGCAGTTCTTC
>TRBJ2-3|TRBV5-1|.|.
CASSLHRGAADTQYF
TGCGCCAGCAGCTTGCACCGGGGGGCCGCAGATACGCAGTATTTT
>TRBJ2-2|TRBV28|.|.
CASSPTSGGSGELFF
TGTGCCAGCAGTCCCACCTCTGGGGGGTCCGGGGAGCTGTTTTTT
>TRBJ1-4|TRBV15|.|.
CATSRADPTGLFF
TGTGCCACCAGCAGAGCGGACCCGACAGGCCTGTTTTTT
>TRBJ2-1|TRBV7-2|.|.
CASSTRGGQNEQFF
TGTGCCAGCAGCACTAGGGGGGGTCAGAATGAGCAGTTCTTC
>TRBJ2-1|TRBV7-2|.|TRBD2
CASSPQRGSSYNEQFF
TGTGCCAGCAGCCCTCAGCGGGGGAGCTCCTACAATGAGCAGTTCTTC
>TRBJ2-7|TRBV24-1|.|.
CATSVYEVPYEQYF
TGTGCCACCAGTGTTTACGAGGTCCCCTACGAGCAGTACTTC
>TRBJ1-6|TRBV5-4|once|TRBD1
CASSSDRLYNSPLHF
TGTGCCAGCAGCTCGGACAGGCTCTATAATTCACCCCTCCACTTT
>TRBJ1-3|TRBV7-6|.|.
CASSPKEGDTIYF
TGTGCCAGCAGCCCCAAAGAGGGGGACACCATATATTTT
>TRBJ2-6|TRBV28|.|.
CASSSQDSSSGANVLTF
TGTGCCAGCAGTTCCCAGGACAGTAGCTCTGGGGCCAACGTCCTGACTTTC
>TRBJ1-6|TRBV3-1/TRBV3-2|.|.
CASSQGSPPLHF
TGTGCCAGCAGCCAGGGGAGCCCACCCCTCCACTTT
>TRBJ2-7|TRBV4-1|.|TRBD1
CASSSGGSYEQYF
TGCGCCAGCAGTTCAGGGGGTTCCTACGAGCAGTACTTC